The present T cell receptor beta chain was sequenced within a study of long-term antiretroviral therapy in people with HIV. Comment on this clone: What it binds is not known.

Study observations and caveats: Blood was collected between the mid-2000s and the late 2010s, possibly under older ART regimens. Although diversity increased after ART, it remained lower than in transplant donor controls.

The CDR3 spans 15 residues. CDR1 and CDR2 from the germline V gene are SGHDT and YYEEEE. Deletions cut 2 bases from V and 3 bases from J, with 15 bases between. Treatment of all HIV participants took place in the United States. At survey level, the immunoSEQ assay was run in its v3.0 version. Profiling relied on immunoSEQ multiplex PCR, and the TCRdb table lists in-frame clones only, not all of them. The sample holds 26,000 or so clones, approximately 78% seen once. The TCR originated in a man aged 18 to 30 with HIV. This specimen consisted of unsorted PBMCs, obtained 1.5 years before starting antiretroviral therapy. The rearrangement uses TRBV5-6 and TRBJ2-7; no clear D gene. CDR3 nucleotides: TGTGCCAGCAGCTTTTGGGTAGCATCGGACTACGAGCAGTACTTC. This gives the protein CASSFWVASDYEQYF.